The present T cell receptor beta chain was sequenced within a study of shared clonotypes between healthy human individuals. Findings and caveats of the study: Rarefaction gave evidence that sorted-subset sequencing remained incomplete despite large depth.

Deep-level running was used for the assay. In the original workflow: Junction-only sequences without quality scores were provided by ImmunoSEQ, so filtering was different. Sequenced by immunoSEQ multiplex PCR; TCRdb stores in-frame clones only, minus some. V and J calls and clone size are given by that table; D and trimming were obtained from the DNA. The top ten hold roughly 0.39% of the sample, which has around 2.5 million clones, 93% seen once. Remarks on this clone: The antigen is undetermined.

The study drew its donors from healthy HIV-negative adults without recent acute infections or vaccinations. The source of this sequence is a man between 18 and 29 years old in good health. Some clones in this sample may be carry-over from other donors' samples. Sequencing used naive CD4+ T cells from PBMCs. The subset here: CD45RA+ positively selected.

This CDR3 is CASSAGRDSYEQYF. CDR3 nucleotides: TGTGCCAGCAGCGCCGGACGGGATTCCTACGAGCAGTACTTC. J is TRBJ2-7 and V is TRBV7-2, with a possible D match to TRBD2 (5 bases). The CDR3 totals 14 residues. V lost 5 bases and J lost 1, with 12 bases in between. Per the germline V gene, CDR1 is SGHTA and CDR2 is FQGNSA.